This T cell receptor beta chain stems from a study of blood T cell repertoires in COVID-19 (dated by TCRdb to 2020 to 2021). About the study as a whole: Samples covering the acute and convalescent phases of COVID-19 were provided by collaborators in the United States, Italy and Spain. The prospective study material was composed of cDNA or gDNA derived from T cells, B-cell-depleted T cells, or PBMCs. Subjects who had been exposed to COVID-19, were actively infected with it, or had recovered from it provided the deeply sampled blood TCRbeta repertoires that made up the dataset. The repertoires were released in a freely available public database intended as a resource for research on the immune response to SARS-CoV-2. Samples came from the ongoing ImmuneRACE study (first 160 participants) plus 1,254 subjects from 6 global collaborators. A de-identified subject ID, COVID-19 status, age in years and sex were almost always included in the sample metadata. HLA class I and class II types, where available, came from metadata supplied by the sample provider rather than from assay-based typing. What the study reported, not specific to this receptor: The amount of clinical and demographic metadata varied by source and participant and was provided uncurated.

With regard to this clone: The antigen this receptor binds is unknown. Base-call qualities are not available, and no considerably larger clone is one nucleotide away.

The immunoSEQ Assay, a bias-controlled multiplex PCR, was used to amplify TCRbeta CDR3 regions from genomic DNA. In the authors' own workflow: Nucleated cell counts per sample were estimated from amplification of reference gene primers within the assay. Sequence reads were collapsed and filtered to measure the absolute abundance of every unique TCRbeta CDR3 rearrangement. Productive Simpson clonality was computed per sample as the square root of Simpson's diversity index over productive rearrangements. TCRdb mirrors the immuneACCESS table, restricted to in-frame sequences. Some clones are absent from its copies; in checked studies, under half trace to an unresolved V gene, and the reason for the others is unknown. D and trimming were read from the DNA, whereas the V and J calls and clone size are those reported in that table. The sample data list about 270,000 clones, and about 89% of these were observed just once. Of the sample, about 10% is held by the ten largest clones.

Another Seattle source contributed samples from volunteer blood donors who had recovered from COVID-19. The collaborating institutions used their own protocols to collect whole blood in K2EDTA tubes. Collaborator samples were shipped for TCRbeta analysis as frozen whole blood, isolated PBMCs, or DNA extracted from either sample type. The CDR1 and CDR2 encoded by the germline V gene (reference sequence) are SEHNR and FQNEAQ. A distance of 6 bases separates the germline ends of V and J, which lose 1 base and 2 bases respectively. From the cysteine through the phenylalanine, the CDR3 covers 14 amino acids. Left in the record is the CDR3 DNA by itself, 42 bases read in frame from the first base.

This TCR was sampled from a middle-aged man who had recovered from COVID-19. The chain employs TRBV7-9 and TRBJ2-1, with an unclear D gene assignment. Specimen: peripheral blood. The CDR3 corresponds to CASSLVSAYNEQFF. The sequenced DNA is TGTGCCAGCAGCTTAGTCAGCGCCTACAATGAGCAGTTCTTC. With the portions outside the CDR3 filled from the reference TRBV7-9 and TRBJ2-1 genes, the complete variable region becomes DTGVSQNPRHKITKRGQNVTFRCDPISEHNRLYWYRQTLGQGPEFLTYFQNEAQLEKSRLLSDRFSAERPKGSFSTLEIQRTEQGDSAMYLCASSLVSAYNEQFFGPGTRLTVL.